A selection of T cell receptor beta chains follows, all from one sample in a study of T cell responses to AZD1222 COVID-19 vaccine. TCRdb keeps only in-frame clones here, not all; method: immunoSEQ multiplex PCR. The sample gives about 140,000 clones, 89% of which show up once; around 4.7% is in the top ten. This sample comprised peripheral blood, obtained on day 0 of AZD1222 vaccination. Receptor source: an adult in good health. CDR3s include the opening cysteine and the closing phenylalanine or tryptophan. A D gene is named only where the DNA matches it firmly. Some rows have no size entry. The others give once, few or many, or a class for an expanded clone.

j_gene: TRBJ1-4; abundance: -; v_gene: TRBV6-5; d_gene: TRBD1; CDR3nt: TGTGCCAGCAGTTCCCAGGGGGCGGCTAATGAAAAACTGTTTTTT; CDR3aa: CASSSQGAANEKLFF
j_gene: TRBJ2-7; abundance: -; v_gene: TRBV4-2; d_gene: TRBD1; CDR3nt: TGTGCCAGCAGCCAGCCGGGACAGGGGATTAACGAGCAGTACTTC; CDR3aa: CASSQPGQGINEQYF
j_gene: TRBJ1-5; abundance: -; v_gene: TRBV15; d_gene: -; CDR3nt: TGTGCCACCAGTCTAGACGCTCTAAATCAGCCCCAGCATTTT; CDR3aa: CATSLDALNQPQHF
j_gene: TRBJ2-7; abundance: -; v_gene: TRBV6-5; d_gene: -; CDR3nt: TGTGCCAGCAGTCAGACAGCCCAATCCTCCTACGAGCAGTACTTC; CDR3aa: CASSQTAQSSYEQYF
j_gene: TRBJ1-1; abundance: -; v_gene: TRBV7-2; d_gene: -; CDR3nt: TGTGCCAGCAGCAAACTGGACCCGAACACTGAAGCTTTCTTT; CDR3aa: CASSKLDPNTEAFF
j_gene: TRBJ2-1; abundance: -; v_gene: TRBV28; d_gene: TRBD2; CDR3nt: TGTGCCAGCAGTCCCCTAGGTAGCGGGAGAGTAAATGAGCAGTTCTTC; CDR3aa: CASSPLGSGRVNEQFF
j_gene: TRBJ2-7; abundance: -; v_gene: TRBV5-1; d_gene: TRBD1; CDR3nt: TGCGCCAGCAGCACCGGACAGGGGCAGGACGAGCAGTACTTC; CDR3aa: CASSTGQGQDEQYF
j_gene: TRBJ2-1; abundance: once; v_gene: TRBV27; d_gene: TRBD2; CDR3nt: TGTGCCAGCAGCCGCCTCGGGACTAGCGGGGGAGCCTACAATGAGCAGTTCTTC; CDR3aa: CASSRLGTSGGAYNEQFF
j_gene: TRBJ2-2; abundance: -; v_gene: TRBV7-9; d_gene: TRBD1; CDR3nt: TGTGCCAGCAGCTTAGCCTTCGGGACAGGGGGCTTCACCGGGGAGCTGTTTTTT; CDR3aa: CASSLAFGTGGFTGELFF
j_gene: TRBJ2-5; abundance: -; v_gene: TRBV7-9; d_gene: TRBD1; CDR3nt: TGTGCCAGCAGCGACGGGACAGGGGCGAAAGAGACCCAGTACTTC; CDR3aa: CASSDGTGAKETQYF
j_gene: TRBJ2-7; abundance: -; v_gene: TRBV19; d_gene: TRBD1; CDR3nt: TGTGCCAGTAGTATTTCAGACAGGGATCCCTGGGAGCAGTACTTC; CDR3aa: CASSISDRDPWEQYF
j_gene: TRBJ2-3; abundance: few; v_gene: TRBV2; d_gene: TRBD2; CDR3nt: TGTGCCAGCAGTGATAAGTTGGGGGGGACCACAGATACGCAGTATTTT; CDR3aa: CASSDKLGGTTDTQYF
j_gene: TRBJ2-1; abundance: -; v_gene: TRBV28; d_gene: TRBD1; CDR3nt: TGTGCCAGCAGTGCCGGAGGACAGGGGACCTACAATGAGCAGTTCTTC; CDR3aa: CASSAGGQGTYNEQFF
j_gene: TRBJ2-7; abundance: -; v_gene: TRBV15; d_gene: TRBD2; CDR3nt: TGTGCCACCAGCAGATACAGTTTAGCGGGGACTTACGAGCAGTACTTC; CDR3aa: CATSRYSLAGTYEQYF
j_gene: TRBJ2-7; abundance: -; v_gene: TRBV3-1/TRBV3-2; d_gene: TRBD2; CDR3nt: TGTGCCAGCAGCCATCTAGCGGGGGGTTACGAGCAGTACTTC; CDR3aa: CASSHLAGGYEQYF
j_gene: TRBJ2-4; abundance: -; v_gene: TRBV2; d_gene: TRBD2; CDR3nt: TGTGCCAGCAGAGACCCTAGCGGAGGAGTCAACATTCAGTACTTC; CDR3aa: CASRDPSGGVNIQYF
j_gene: TRBJ1-1; abundance: once; v_gene: TRBV12-1; d_gene: -; CDR3nt: TGTGCCAGCACCCTCCACAGGGTACGGAACACTGAAGCTTTCTTT; CDR3aa: CASTLHRVRNTEAFF
j_gene: TRBJ1-2; abundance: -; v_gene: TRBV20-1; d_gene: -; CDR3nt: TGCAGTGCCCGTCGGGGGGTTGGCTACACCTTC; CDR3aa: CSARRGVGYTF